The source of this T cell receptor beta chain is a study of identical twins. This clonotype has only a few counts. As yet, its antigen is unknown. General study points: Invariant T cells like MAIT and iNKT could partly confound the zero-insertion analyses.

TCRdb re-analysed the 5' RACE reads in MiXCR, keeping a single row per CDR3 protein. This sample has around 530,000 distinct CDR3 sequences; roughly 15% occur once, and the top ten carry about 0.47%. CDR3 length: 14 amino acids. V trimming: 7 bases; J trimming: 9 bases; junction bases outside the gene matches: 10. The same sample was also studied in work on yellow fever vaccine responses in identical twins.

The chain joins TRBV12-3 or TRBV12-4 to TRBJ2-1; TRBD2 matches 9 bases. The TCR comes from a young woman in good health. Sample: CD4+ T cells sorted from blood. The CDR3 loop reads CASTRTTSGGEQFF. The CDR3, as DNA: TGTGCCAGCACCAGGACGACTAGCGGCGGTGAGCAGTTCTTC.